The 25 T cell receptor beta chains given below trace back to one sample, sequenced in a study of T-cell memory formation after mild COVID-19. TCRdb ran MiXCR on the 5' RACE reads and lists one entry per CDR3 protein. The table records 280,000 or so distinct CDR3 sequences, approximately 19% of them present only once. Material: PBMCs or a T cell subset sorted from them (not recorded which). The receptors stem from a man aged 18 to 30 who had mild COVID-19 (a few samples of this study predate the infection). Cell type and time point are not known.

This clonotype was counted at least ten times. V is TRBV7-2 and J is TRBJ2-5; D is possibly TRBD1 (6 bases). Germline values: CDR1 SGHTA, CDR2 FQGNSA. Trimming removed 6 bases at V and 1 base at J, with 12 bases between. The CDR3 contains 14 residues. The CDR3 loop reads CASRKDRIQETQYF. CDR3 nucleotide sequence: TGTGCCAGCAGGAAAGACAGGATCCAAGAGACCCAGTACTTC.

CDR3 sequence (DNA): TGTGCCAGCAGTCCACGCGGGACACCTCTCTACGAGCAGTACTTC. Protein sequence: CASSPRGTPLYEQYF. The gene calls are TRBV7-2 and TRBJ2-7; D may match TRBD1 or TRBD2 (6 bases each). Germline CDR1 SGHTA, CDR2 FQGNSA. V shed 6 bases and J shed 3 bases, with 18 bases lying between them. The CDR3 extends over 15 amino acids.

J is TRBJ2-2 and V is TRBV5-1; D gene unclear. Germline V lookup: CDR1 SGHRS, CDR2 YFSETQ. The germline V and J ends were trimmed by 9 bases and 2 bases, with 5 bases remaining between them. This CDR3 region has 11 residues. CDR3: CATVNTGELFF. The DNA for the CDR3 is TGCGCCACCGTAAACACCGGGGAGCTGTTTTTT.

This clonotype showed up just a few times. The CDR3 region is CASSQSSPKETQYF. Written as DNA, the CDR3 is TGTGCCAGCAGCCAAAGCAGCCCCAAAGAGACCCAGTACTTC. V gene TRBV5-5 combines with J gene TRBJ2-5; no clear D. Between the trimmed V and J ends, which lost 4 bases and 3 bases, there was a span of 13 bases. Germline loops: CDR1 SGHKS, CDR2 YYEKEE (reference sequence). This CDR3 has 14 residues.

This clonotype was counted a single time. This sequence joins TRBV10-3 and TRBJ1-3; no reliable D call. Germline V gene lookup returns CDR1 ENHRY and CDR2 SYGVKD. The CDR3 totals 14 residues. The ends were cut back, 2 bases at V and 0 bases at J, with 5 bases in the middle. For the CDR3, the DNA is TGTGCCATCAGTGAGCGAGTCTCTGGAAACACCATATATTTT. Translated, it gives CAISERVSGNTIYF.

The genes are TRBV5-1 and TRBJ2-5; TRBD1 aligns across 8 bases. The CDR3 extends over 14 amino acids. Germline V gene data show CDR1 as SGHRS and CDR2 as YFSETQ. V lost 1 base, J lost 3 bases, and 2 bases stayed unmatched. The CDR3, as DNA: TGCGCCAGCAGCTTGCCGGGACAGGAAGAGACCCAGTACTTC. It translates to CASSLPGQEETQYF.

This clonotype has a count of ten or more. The chain employs TRBV7-9 and TRBJ2-1, with TRBD2 identical over 7 bases. The V gene end was trimmed by 7 bases and the J gene end by 10 bases; junction bases not matched to a gene: 10. Germline CDR1 SEHNR, CDR2 FQNEAQ (reference sequence). The CDR3 loop spans 13 amino acids. The CDR3 DNA is TGTGCCAGCATCCGCAGCGGGGCTGAGGAGCAGTTCTTC. Encoded protein: CASIRSGAEEQFF.

This rearrangement joins TRBV9 to TRBJ2-3, with 13 positions matching TRBD2. The CDR3 consists of 15 residues. The germline gives CDR1 SGDLS, CDR2 YYNGEE. The V and J ends lost 4 bases and 6 bases, in that order; junction bases with no gene match: 5. CDR3 sequence: CASSTRLAGGDTQYF. The CDR3 DNA sequence: TGTGCCAGCAGCACCCGACTAGCGGGGGGTGATACGCAGTATTTT.

This clonotype was counted a few times. The V call is TRBV6-2 or TRBV6-3, the J call TRBJ2-3, with 9 bases that match TRBD2. The CDR3 is 15 amino acids. CDR1 MNHEY and CDR2 SVGEGT come from the germline V gene. The V segment lost 2 bases and the J segment 4 bases; nucleotides outside the gene matches: 4. The CDR3: CASSYVAGAPDTQYF. Written as DNA, the CDR3 is TGTGCCAGCAGTTACGTAGCGGGGGCCCCAGATACGCAGTATTTT.

This chain uses TRBV7-8 with TRBJ1-1, with D perhaps matching TRBD1 (5 bases). The germline V gene encodes CDR1 SGHVS and CDR2 FQNEAQ. Deletions cut 5 bases from V and 8 bases from J, with 21 bases between. The CDR3 is made up of 15 amino acids. The CDR3 reads CASSPQPYGQGEAFF. CDR3 nucleotide sequence: TGTGCCAGCAGCCCTCAGCCCTACGGCCAGGGAGAAGCTTTCTTT.

This clonotype was recorded many times. The J gene is TRBJ2-1, the V gene TRBV9, with TRBD2 matching over 8 bases. Germline V gives CDR1 SGDLS, CDR2 YYNGEE. Trimming cost V 4 bases and J 4 bases; bases outside gene matches: 7. CDR3 size: 15 residues. CDR3 bases: TGTGCCAGCAGCCCGCAGCGGGGGCCTTACAATGAGCAGTTCTTC. Its protein product is CASSPQRGPYNEQFF.

The chain recombines TRBV5-1 with TRBJ2-4; possibly TRBD1 for D (5 bases). The CDR3 is made up of 13 amino acids. The germline CDR1 and CDR2 sequences are SGHRS and YFSETQ. The ends were cut back, 5 bases at V and 8 bases at J, with 14 bases in the middle. The CDR3 spells CASRTGRADIQYF. The CDR3 DNA reads as TGCGCCAGCAGGACGGGCAGGGCTGACATTCAGTACTTC.

This chain links TRBV5-1 with TRBJ2-3; the D is unclear. The germline gives CDR1 SGHRS, CDR2 YFSETQ. Trimming removed 1 base from V and 3 bases from J, with 9 bases in between. There are 14 residues in the CDR3. The CDR3 DNA is TGCGCCAGCAGCTTGACGGGCTTTACAGATACGCAGTATTTT. This codes for CASSLTGFTDTQYF.

This clonotype was seen a few times. This CDR3 reads CASKSRGVYNEQFF. Written as DNA, the CDR3 is TGTGCCAGCAAGTCACGAGGGGTCTACAATGAGCAGTTCTTC. The chain carries TRBV12-3 or TRBV12-4 and TRBJ2-1; D tentatively fits TRBD1 or TRBD2 (5 bases each). V lost 7 bases and J 3 bases, leaving 13 bases between the germline ends. The CDR3 has 14 amino acids.

The chain couples TRBV13 to TRBJ1-2; D ambiguous. This CDR3 has 13 residues. Germline V gives CDR1 PRHDT, CDR2 FYEKMQ (reference sequence). Trimming cost V 5 bases and J 6 bases, with 13 bases left between them. CDR3 in DNA: TGTGCCAGCAGCCCAGACACTTCAAATGGCTACACCTTC. The encoded protein is CASSPDTSNGYTF. The full variable domain, with the rest looked up from reference TRBV13 and TRBJ1-2, is AAGVIQSPRHLIKEKRETATLKCYPIPRHDTVYWYQQGPGQDPQFLISFYEKMQSDKGSIPDRFSAQQFSDYHSELNMSSLELGDSALYFCASSPDTSNGYTFGSGTRLTVV.

V and J are TRBV2 and TRBJ2-3, with D unclear. The V and J ends lost 3 bases and 1 base respectively, with 5 bases between them. The CDR3 consists of 13 residues. Per germline, CDR1 SNHLY and CDR2 FYNNEI. This CDR3 is CASSDRGTDTQYF. CDR3 nucleotide sequence: TGTGCCAGCAGTGACAGAGGCACAGATACGCAGTATTTT.

The chain recombines TRBV12-3 or TRBV12-4 with TRBJ2-1; TRBD2 matches at 7 bases. V was clipped by 1 base and J by 2 bases; unmatched bases: 2. The CDR3 extends over 15 amino acids. In DNA form, the CDR3 reads TGTGCCAGCAGTTTAGACGGGGGGACCTACAATGAGCAGTTCTTC. Translation gives CASSLDGGTYNEQFF.

This sequence joins TRBV27 and TRBJ1-5; 9 bases fit TRBD1. The CDR3 is 17 amino acids. Per germline, CDR1 MNHEY and CDR2 SMNVEV (reference sequence). Losses at the gene ends were 5 bases for V and 2 bases for J; bases not matched to a gene: 10. CDR3 coding DNA: TGTGCCAGCAGTAGCGGGACAGGGATTTCCGGCAATCAGCCCCAGCATTTT. Its protein is CASSSGTGISGNQPQHF.

The chain combines TRBV24-1 with TRBJ2-6; D call uncertain. The germline gives CDR1 KGHDR, CDR2 SFDVKD. The CDR3 totals 16 residues. Trimming pared 6 bases from V and 0 bases from J, leaving 11 bases between. The CDR3 region has the DNA TGTGCCACCAGTCCCCGGGCCCACTCTGGGGCCAACGTCCTGACTTTC. Its translation is CATSPRAHSGANVLTF.

This clonotype has more than one count but fewer than ten. The chain combines TRBV7-9 with TRBJ1-6; D is undetermined. V shed 4 bases and J shed 3 bases, with 7 bases lying between them. This CDR3 contains 14 residues. The germline CDR1 and CDR2 sequences are SEHNR and FQNEAQ (reference sequence). In nucleotides, the CDR3 is TGTGCCAGCAGCTCGGCCTACTATAATTCACCCCTCCACTTT. It is translated as CASSSAYYNSPLHF.

J is TRBJ2-5 and V is TRBV7-2, with D possibly being TRBD1 (6 bases). Germline-derived CDR1 and CDR2 are SGHTA and FQGNSA. Deletions cut 5 bases from V and 4 bases from J, with 17 bases between. CDR3 length: 15 amino acids. The CDR3 sequence is CASSPQGFDGETQYF. The CDR3 coding sequence is TGTGCCAGCAGCCCACAGGGCTTCGACGGAGAGACCCAGTACTTC.

The table lists this clonotype with a few counts. The genes are TRBV5-1 and TRBJ2-1; 13 bases align to TRBD2. CDR1 is SGHRS and CDR2 is YFSETQ in the germline V gene. The CDR3 is 14 amino acids. The trim removed 8 bases at V and 4 bases at J, leaving 3 bases unmatched. CDR3 in amino acids: CASTTSGGYNEQFF. The CDR3 region has the DNA TGCGCCAGTACGACTAGCGGGGGGTACAATGAGCAGTTCTTC.

V is TRBV9 and J is TRBJ1-1; unclear D gene. This CDR3 has 18 amino acids. CDR1 is SGDLS, CDR2 YYNGEE, per germline. With 3 bases removed from V and 5 bases from J, the gap between germline ends came to 26 bases. CDR3 loop: CASSDPLEALTAGTEAFF. DNA for the CDR3: TGTGCCAGCAGCGACCCCTTAGAAGCCCTCACAGCCGGGACTGAAGCTTTCTTT.

This clonotype was detected a few times. The genes are TRBV18 and TRBJ2-5; D ambiguous. The V gene's germline CDR1 is KGHSH and CDR2 LQKENI. The CDR3 is made up of 12 amino acids. Trimming removed 7 bases at V and 2 bases at J, with 8 bases between. DNA for the CDR3: TGTGCCAGCTTCAGTGAACAAGAGACCCAGTACTTC. This sequence encodes CASFSEQETQYF.

The CDR3 sequence: CASRYAGSGNTGELFF. The CDR3 DNA sequence: TGTGCCAGCAGATACGCAGGGTCTGGTAACACCGGGGAGCTGTTTTTT. The chain recombines TRBV7-6 with TRBJ2-2, with a tentative D call TRBD1 (5 bases). Trimming took 6 bases from V and 2 from J, leaving 16 bases between them. The germline gives CDR1 SGHVS, CDR2 FNYEAQ. CDR3 length: 16 residues.